Below are 28 T cell receptor beta chains sequenced from a single sample in a study of cytomegalovirus exposure and HLA in healthy donors. The PCR ran on 60 Vbeta and 13 Jbeta primers. Assay used: immunoSEQ multiplex PCR; TCRdb lists only in-frame clones, some missing. The repertoire has more than 85,000 clones, under 80% of them found once; the top ten carry 1.5% to 2.5%. What was sequenced was PBMCs. The origin of the receptors is a man aged 40-50 years in good health and CMV-seronegative.

This clone was detected only a few times. The V and J genes are TRBV7-2 and TRBJ1-2; D gene uncertain. The V end lost 0 bases, the J end lost 1 base, and 9 bases lay between the germline ends. Germline V gene sequence: CDR1 SGHTA, CDR2 FQGNSA. CDR3 length: 15 amino acids. The CDR3 here is CASSLAQSVNYGYTF. In DNA, the CDR3 is TGTGCCAGCAGCTTAGCACAGAGTGTTAACTATGGCTACACCTTC.

The CDR3 loop is CASSQGGDQPQHF. The CDR3 nucleotides read TGTGCCAGCAGCCAGGGGGGGGATCAGCCCCAGCATTTT. The V gene is TRBV14, the J gene TRBJ1-5; the D gene is possibly TRBD1 (5 bases). Germline CDR1 and CDR2: SGHDN and FVKESK. The V end lost 3 bases, the J end lost 5 bases, and 8 bases lay between the germline ends. This CDR3 has 13 amino acids.

V usage is TRBV6-5 and J usage is TRBJ2-2; the D gene is possibly TRBD1 (8 bases). CDR1 and CDR2 (germline): MNHEY, SVGAGI. Trimming took off 2 bases at V and 5 bases at J, with 12 bases between the two ends. This CDR3 has 15 amino acids. The CDR3 DNA reads TGTGCCAGCAGTTACCAACAGGGGGGGACCGGGGAGCTGTTTTTT. Translating it yields CASSYQQGGTGELFF.

The CDR3 DNA follows: TGTGCCAGTAGTATAGATCCGGAGGGCTATGGCTACACCTTC. It specifies CASSIDPEGYGYTF. The rearrangement uses TRBV19 and TRBJ1-2, with unresolved D. The V gene lost 0 bases and the J gene lost 4 bases, with 9 bases spanning the gap. Germline CDR1 LNHDA, CDR2 SQIVND (reference sequence). The CDR3 covers 14 residues.

The chain joins TRBV25-1 to TRBJ2-7; tentatively, D is TRBD1 (5 bases). The CDR3 spans 16 residues. The ends were cut back, 0 bases at V and 9 bases at J, with 21 bases in the middle. Per the germline V gene, CDR1 is MGHDK and CDR2 is SYGVNS. CDR3 loop: CASSEYGSSGFDGQYF. The DNA of the CDR3 is TGTGCCAGCAGTGAATATGGGTCGTCAGGGTTTGACGGGCAGTACTTC.

The chain couples TRBV7-8 to TRBJ2-1; the D gene is possibly TRBD1 (5 bases). V was shortened by 5 bases and J by 0 bases, with 14 bases between the two germline ends. This CDR3 comprises 16 residues. Germline V CDR1 and CDR2: SGHVS, FQNEAQ. The CDR3 is CASSRPGQSSYNEQFF. CDR3 sequence (DNA): TGTGCCAGCAGCCGCCCAGGGCAGAGCTCCTACAATGAGCAGTTCTTC.

The rearrangement uses TRBV6-5 and TRBJ2-2; TRBD2 matches 8 bases. Germline trimming cut 6 bases from V and 5 bases from J; bases unmatched to any gene: 8. The CDR3 spans 15 residues. Germline V gene data show CDR1 as MNHEY and CDR2 as SVGAGI. The CDR3 DNA follows: TGTGCCAGCAGCCGGGGGACTAGTCAGACCGGGGAGCTGTTTTTT. Protein sequence: CASSRGTSQTGELFF.

The genes are TRBV28 and TRBJ1-5, with a weak D call TRBD1 (6 bases). There are 14 residues in the CDR3. The germline V gene encodes CDR1 MDHEN and CDR2 SYDVKM. Trimming cost V 3 bases and J 6 bases, with 12 bases left between them. The CDR3: CASSFTGMRQPQHF. CDR3 bases: TGTGCCAGCAGTTTCACAGGGATGCGTCAGCCCCAGCATTTT.

In DNA, the CDR3 is TGCAGTGCGAAGGGGGAGACCCAGTACTTC. Protein sequence: CSAKGETQYF. This chain uses TRBV20-1 with TRBJ2-5, with D tentatively TRBD1 (5 bases). Looked up from germline, CDR1 is DFQATT and CDR2 is SNEGSKA (reference sequence). V lost 6 bases and J 5 bases, leaving 7 bases between the germline ends. The CDR3 totals 10 residues.

This clone was seen more than once but under ten times. This sequence joins TRBV5-1 and TRBJ2-5; 7 nucleotides match TRBD1. Germline values: CDR1 SGHRS, CDR2 YFSETQ. This CDR3 contains 14 residues. J lost 4 bases, V lost 4 bases, and 7 bases had no gene match. The CDR3 protein is CASSLRQGRETQYF. CDR3 DNA: TGCGCCAGCAGCCTCCGACAGGGTAGAGAGACCCAGTACTTC.

This clone has a single count. The chain joins TRBV7-6 to TRBJ2-7; no firm D call. CDR1 and CDR2 from the germline V gene are SGHVS and FNYEAQ. This CDR3 is 14 amino acids long. V was pared by 0 bases and J by 3 bases, with 9 bases between. The CDR3 sequence: CASSLALGNYEQYF. CDR3 bases: TGTGCCAGCAGCTTAGCGCTAGGTAACTACGAGCAGTACTTC. The full variable domain, its missing parts supplied by reference TRBV7-6 and TRBJ2-7, is GAGVSQSPRYKVTKRGQDVALRCDPISGHVSLYWYRQALGQGPEFLTYFNYEAQQDKSGLPNDRFSAERPEGSISTLTIQRTEQRDSAMYRCASSLALGNYEQYFGPGTRLTVT.

V is TRBV4-3 and J is TRBJ2-5; TRBD1 aligns across 8 bases. Germline assignment: CDR1 LGHNA and CDR2 YSLEER. J gave up 3 bases and V 0 bases, and 3 bases lay outside the gene matches. This CDR3 comprises 15 residues. CDR3 residues: CASSQEEQGEETQYF. In DNA form, the CDR3 reads TGCGCCAGCAGCCAAGAGGAACAGGGGGAAGAGACCCAGTACTTC.

The V and J genes are TRBV19 and TRBJ1-1; a possible D gene is TRBD1 (6 bases). With 4 bases removed from V and 1 base from J, the gap between germline ends came to 13 bases. This CDR3 has 15 residues. The V gene's germline CDR1 is LNHDA and CDR2 SQIVND (reference sequence). The CDR3 here is CASSTGHRSNTEAFF. Written as DNA, the CDR3 is TGTGCCAGTAGTACGGGACATCGGTCGAACACTGAAGCTTTCTTT.

The gene calls are TRBV6-6 and TRBJ1-4; no firm D call. With 2 bases removed from V and 0 bases from J, the gap between germline ends came to 10 bases. The CDR3 spans 16 residues. CDR1 is MNHNY, CDR2 SVGAGI, per germline (reference sequence). The CDR3 coding sequence is TGTGCCAGCAGTTACGTGCTGGCCGCAACTAATGAAAAACTGTTTTTT. Protein: CASSYVLAATNEKLFF.

This sequence joins TRBV4-1 and TRBJ1-4; TRBD1 matches at 7 bases. V lost 4 bases to trimming and J lost 4 bases; unmatched junction nucleotides: 6. The CDR3 covers 15 residues. Germline CDR1 reads MGHRA; CDR2 reads YSYEKL. In nucleotides, the CDR3 is TGCGCCAGCAGCCCCCAACAGGGGAATAATGAAAAACTGTTTTTT. Translating gives CASSPQQGNNEKLFF.

The chain recombines TRBV2 with TRBJ2-2; D unresolved. CDR1 is SNHLY and CDR2 is FYNNEI in the germline V gene. This CDR3 is built from 14 residues. Trimming shortened V by 2 bases and J by 1 base, and 5 bases separated the two germline ends. In nucleotides, the CDR3 is TGTGCCAGCAGTGAACCGGGGAACACCGGGGAGCTGTTTTTT. Encoded protein: CASSEPGNTGELFF.

On this clone: An end of the junction does not agree with germline; a read error may underlie this. The chain combines TRBV7-9 with TRBJ2-1; possibly TRBD2 for D (6 bases). Germline loops: CDR1 SEHNR, CDR2 FQNEAQ (reference sequence). This CDR3 is built from 12 residues. The CDR3 region is CSSSLIRAGGFF. CDR3 nucleotides: TGTTCCAGCAGCTTAATCCGGGCCGGGGGGTTCTTC.

The gene calls are TRBV6-5 and TRBJ2-3; 7 positions match TRBD2. V shed 4 bases, J shed 2 bases, and the junction held 6 bases outside the gene matches. The CDR3 is 15 residues long. CDR1 is MNHEY, CDR2 SVGAGI, per germline. The CDR3 DNA follows: TGTGCCAGCAGTTGGGGGAGGGACCTCACAGATACGCAGTATTTT. Residues: CASSWGRDLTDTQYF.

This chain links TRBV7-2 with TRBJ2-2; TRBD2 agrees at 10 bases. Germline CDR1 and CDR2: SGHTA and FQGNSA. V shed 0 bases, J shed 5 bases, and the junction held 6 bases outside the gene matches. This CDR3 comprises 17 residues. CDR3 in amino acids: CASSLARASGRTGELFF. The CDR3 region has the DNA TGTGCCAGCAGCTTAGCGCGGGCTAGCGGGAGAACCGGGGAGCTGTTTTTT.

This chain uses TRBV13 with TRBJ2-3, with 12 bases aligning to TRBD1. The CDR3 contains 16 residues. Germline trimming cut 4 bases from V and 4 bases from J; bases unmatched to any gene: 6. Germline V gene data show CDR1 as PRHDT and CDR2 as FYEKMQ (reference sequence). CDR3 bases: TGTGCCAGCAGCTATCCGGGACAGGGGGCGGCAGATACGCAGTATTTT. Its translation: CASSYPGQGAADTQYF.

This clone appeared a few times. The chain carries TRBV7-9 and TRBJ2-3, with D possibly being TRBD1 (5 bases). V was cut by 3 bases and J by 4 bases, with 14 bases left in between. Germline V gene data show CDR1 as SEHNR and CDR2 as FQNEAQ (reference sequence). This CDR3 has 15 residues. CDR3 nucleotide sequence: TGTGCCAGCAGCTTTATTGGCAGGGATCCAGATACGCAGTATTTT. Translated, it gives CASSFIGRDPDTQYF.

The chain has TRBV18 and TRBJ1-2; TRBD1 agrees at 8 bases. The CDR3 is made up of 14 amino acids. Germline-derived CDR1 and CDR2 are KGHSH and LQKENI. Trimming at V came to 4 bases and at J to 5 bases, leaving 6 bases not matched to a gene. The CDR3 DNA reads TGTGCCAGCTCACTGGCGCGGACAGGGTATGGCTACACCTTC. This codes for CASSLARTGYGYTF.

This clone appeared a few times. The chain recombines TRBV6-1 with TRBJ2-5; 7 bases are a match to TRBD1. Trimming removed 4 bases from V and 2 bases from J; junction bases left unmatched: 7. The CDR3 has 15 residues. Germline CDR1 MNHNS, CDR2 SASEGT. The CDR3 nucleotides read TGTGCCAGCAGTGGCTCGTGGACAGGTCAAGAGACCCAGTACTTC. Protein sequence: CASSGSWTGQETQYF.

The chain combines TRBV5-1 with TRBJ2-7, with 9 bases lining up with TRBD1. The junction had 10 bases not matched to a gene; V was cut back by 4 bases and J by 5 bases. Germline CDR1 and CDR2: SGHRS and YFSETQ. The CDR3 contains 15 residues. The CDR3 loop is CASSIWTGDFDEQYF. CDR3 bases: TGCGCCAGCAGCATATGGACAGGGGATTTCGACGAGCAGTACTTC.

The chain employs TRBV11-2 and TRBJ2-1, with D unresolved. Germline V gives CDR1 SGHAT, CDR2 FQNNGV. V lost 4 bases to trimming and J lost 7 bases, with 8 bases between them. The CDR3 runs 12 residues. The CDR3 region is CASSSYKNEQFF. Written as DNA, the CDR3 is TGTGCCAGCAGCTCGTACAAGAATGAGCAGTTCTTC.

V usage is TRBV5-1 and J usage is TRBJ2-7, with 13 positions matching TRBD2. The CDR3 sequence is 18 residues long. The ends lost 6 bases at V and 2 bases at J; junction bases unmatched: 14. CDR1 and CDR2 from the germline V gene are SGHRS and YFSETQ. The CDR3 region has the DNA TGCGCCAGCACCCCGGGACAGGGGACTAGCGGGAATCCCTACGAGCAGTACTTC. Amino acids: CASTPGQGTSGNPYEQYF.

The chain is built from TRBV28 and TRBJ2-1, with 10 bases that match TRBD2. This CDR3 comprises 13 residues. Germline CDR1 and CDR2: MDHEN and SYDVKM. V lost 8 bases, J lost 4 bases, and 2 bases stayed unmatched. CDR3 sequence reads: CASRTSGYNEQFF. Here the CDR3 DNA reads TGTGCCAGCCGGACTAGCGGATACAATGAGCAGTTCTTC.

The chain carries TRBV30 and TRBJ1-5, with a weak D call TRBD1 (5 bases). The CDR3 extends over 14 amino acids. V was shortened by 0 bases and J by 4 bases, with 10 bases between the two germline ends. Germline loops: CDR1 GTSNPN, CDR2 SVGIG (reference sequence). For the CDR3, the DNA is TGTGCCTGGAGTGTGGGGGAGGGGAATCAGCCCCAGCATTTT. Its protein product is CAWSVGEGNQPQHF.